This TCR beta chain stems from a study of T cell responses to AZD1222 COVID-19 vaccine. Overall study findings and caveats: Researchers took repertoire samples only after the peak T cell response had come. CD4 TCRs covered the whole spike, strongest at regions 160-218 and 743-854. Just a handful of AZD1222 recipients were seropositive at baseline. Compared with day 0, the breadth and depth of the Spike-specific TCR repertoire rose significantly after two doses of AZD1222.

Profiling relied on immunoSEQ multiplex PCR, and the TCRdb table lists in-frame clones only, not all of them. The repertoire has roughly 120,000 clones, 75% to 90% of them found once; the top ten carry roughly 7%. This CDR3 is built from 12 residues. Per germline, CDR1 LNHDA and CDR2 SQIVND (reference sequence). V gave up 3 bases and J gave up 6 bases, with 6 bases separating them. A word on this clone: Antigen specificity is unknown.

The sequencing used peripheral blood, collected 28 days after the second AZD1222 dose. This receptor was identified in an adult who received the AZD1222 COVID-19 vaccine. This chain uses TRBV19 with TRBJ2-1; D unresolved. Here the CDR3 DNA reads TGTGCCAGTAGTATCGGCAGCAATGAGCAGTTCTTC. Protein: CASSIGSNEQFF.